Here is one T cell receptor beta chain with its context. What it recognizes is unknown. This entry belongs to a study of cytotoxic CD8 clonotypes in ibrutinib-treated CLL. For the study at large: The patients, roughly ten relapsed/refractory and more than 14 treatment-naive, included about 18 who were IGHV unmutated.

Study conclusions and caveats: Shared public clonotypes were rare, and on treatment they either got smaller or stayed the same.

Profiling relied on immunoSEQ multiplex PCR, and the TCRdb table lists in-frame clones only, not all of them. The data hold 160,000 or so clones, with about 88% observed a single time. The CDR3 has 14 amino acids. The V gene's germline CDR1 is MNHEY and CDR2 SVGAGI. The ends lost 8 bases at V and 7 bases at J; junction bases unmatched: 12. This clonotype originated in a human donor with chronic lymphocytic leukemia. The chain has TRBV6-5 and TRBJ2-5; 8 bases match TRBD1. Sequences were derived from PBMCs, sampled at disease progression, from a patient treated with ibrutinib. The CDR3 DNA sequence: TGTGCCAGCGGAAAAGACAGGGGACCGGGGACCCAGTACTTC. This translates into CASGKDRGPGTQYF.